The 10 T cell receptor beta chains presented below share a single source sample, sequenced in a study of T-cell reconstitution after alpha-beta-depleted transplantation in children. A TCRbeta library incorporating unique molecular identifiers was prepared. TCRdb re-derived calls from the PCR reads in MiXCR, one entry per CDR3 protein. The sample consists of roughly 400,000 distinct CDR3 sequences, roughly 22% of them appearing once. Specimen: PBMCs from the stem cell graft donor, collected from the stem cell graft. These TCRs come from a human donor who donated a stem cell graft to a child with acute myeloid leukemia.

The rearrangement links TRBV24-1 to TRBJ2-5; D is tentatively TRBD1 or TRBD2 (6 bases each). Trimming left V 4 bases short and J 4 bases short, with 15 bases between. The CDR3 has 15 residues. CDR1 is KGHDR, CDR2 SFDVKD, per germline. DNA of the CDR3: TGTGCCACCAGTGACCCTCGGGGGCGATCAGAGACCCAGTACTTC. Amino acids: CATSDPRGRSETQYF.

This clonotype was seen a handful of times. This chain joins TRBV7-9 and TRBJ1-1; maybe TRBD1 (5 bases). Germline assignment: CDR1 SEHNR and CDR2 FQNEAQ (reference sequence). V shed 5 bases and J shed 3 bases, with 16 bases lying between them. The CDR3 has 15 amino acids. The DNA of the CDR3 is TGTGCCAGCAGCGTTTCGTGGGGGACCCACACTGAAGCTTTCTTT. Translated, it gives CASSVSWGTHTEAFF.

The chain carries TRBV20-1 and TRBJ1-2, with D perhaps matching TRBD1 (6 bases). CDR3 length equals 14 residues. Germline V gene lookup returns CDR1 DFQATT and CDR2 SNEGSKA (reference sequence). V was trimmed by 8 bases and J by 2 bases, leaving 18 bases between them. The CDR3 sequence is CSTGGGLLNYGYTF. The DNA of the CDR3 is TGCAGTACCGGTGGGGGGCTCTTAAACTATGGCTACACCTTC.

This clonotype was found a few times. The junction shows a germline mismatch at one end, possibly a read error. J is TRBJ2-4 and V is TRBV6-1, with 7 bases matching TRBD1. CDR1 MNHNS and CDR2 SASEGT come from the germline V gene. CDR3 length: 14 amino acids. For the CDR3, the DNA is TGTGCCAGCAGTACAGGGACAGCCGAAAACATTCAGTACTTC. This translates into CASSTGTAENIQYF.

The chain links TRBV7-2 to TRBJ2-7; D may correspond to TRBD1 or TRBD2 (5 bases each). This CDR3 has 12 residues. V gave up 4 bases and J gave up 9 bases, with 13 bases separating them. Looked up from germline, CDR1 is SGHTA and CDR2 is FQGNSA. The CDR3 bases are TGTGCCAGCAGCTCGTCCGGGACCCGGCAGTACTTC. Its protein product is CASSSSGTRQYF.

V gene TRBV29-1 combines with J gene TRBJ2-7; either TRBD1 or TRBD2 may fit D (7 bases each). The germline V and J ends were trimmed by 5 bases and 2 bases, with 13 bases remaining between them. The germline CDR1 and CDR2 sequences are SQVTM and ANQGSEA. This CDR3 contains 13 residues. The CDR3 nucleotides read TGCAGCGTTCCCAGGGGGGGAACCTACGAGCAGTACTTC. Translating it yields CSVPRGGTYEQYF.

In its sample, this clonotype was seen a few times. V and J are TRBV12-3 or TRBV12-4 and TRBJ2-7; D perhaps matches TRBD1 (7 bases). The CDR3 length is 16 residues. Trimming left V 2 bases short and J 0 bases short, with 14 bases between. CDR3 DNA sequence: TGTGCCAGCAGTTTATGGGGGCAGGGGGGCTCCTACGAGCAGTACTTC. This sequence encodes CASSLWGQGGSYEQYF.

This clonotype was counted ten times or more. This chain uses TRBV20-1 with TRBJ2-2; no clear D. Per the germline V gene, CDR1 is DFQATT and CDR2 is SNEGSKA (reference sequence). The CDR3 runs 14 residues. V lost 1 base and J lost 5, with 11 bases in between. The CDR3 DNA sequence: TGCAGTGCTAGAGCCTTATACGGAACCGGGGAGCTGTTTTTT. This gives the protein CSARALYGTGELFF.

This clonotype came up a few times. J is TRBJ1-1 and V is TRBV12-3 or TRBV12-4; TRBD1 is a possible D gene (6 bases). CDR3 length equals 14 residues. The V end was cut by 4 bases, the J end by 4 bases, with 13 bases between. Written as DNA, the CDR3 is TGTGCCAGCAGTTCAACAGGGCGTCCCACTGAAGCTTTCTTT. It codes for CASSSTGRPTEAFF.

This clonotype has only a few counts. V and J are TRBV20-1 and TRBJ2-1; a possible D gene is TRBD2 (6 bases). V lost 0 bases to trimming and J lost 1 base, with 13 bases between them. Germline V CDR1 and CDR2: DFQATT, SNEGSKA (reference sequence). This CDR3 contains 16 residues. Written as DNA, the CDR3 is TGCAGTGCTAGAGATTTCAACGGGAGTTCCTACAATGAGCAGTTCTTC. Residues: CSARDFNGSSYNEQFF.